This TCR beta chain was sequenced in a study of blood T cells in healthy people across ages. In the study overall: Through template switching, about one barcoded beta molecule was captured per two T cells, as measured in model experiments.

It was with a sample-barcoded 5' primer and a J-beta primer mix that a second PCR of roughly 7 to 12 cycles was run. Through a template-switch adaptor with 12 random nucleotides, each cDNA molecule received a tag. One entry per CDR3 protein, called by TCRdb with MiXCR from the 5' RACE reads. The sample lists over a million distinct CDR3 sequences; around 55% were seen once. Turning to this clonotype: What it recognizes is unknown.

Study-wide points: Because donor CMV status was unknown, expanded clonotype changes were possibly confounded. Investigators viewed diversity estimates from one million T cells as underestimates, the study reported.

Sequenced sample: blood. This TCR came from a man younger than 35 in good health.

CDR3 DNA: TGTGCCAGCAGTTACTGGCAGGGGGGCTCACCCCTCCACTTT. It translates to CASSYWQGGSPLHF. V is TRBV6-5 and J is TRBJ1-6; 7 bases map to TRBD1. CDR1 is MNHEY and CDR2 is SVGAGI in the germline V gene. V shed 1 base, J shed 10 bases, and the junction held 4 bases outside the gene matches. This CDR3 has 14 amino acids.